The 20 T cell receptor beta chains in this list originate from one sample, sequenced in a study of T cells after posttransplantation cyclophosphamide. Produced via immunoSEQ multiplex PCR; TCRdb's table is partial and in-frame only. The sample has 20,000 to 30,000 clones, none seen only once. The material sequenced was PBMCs. The receptors were sampled from a woman aged 45-59 years in good health, CMV-negative, and a related stem cell transplant donor.

This clone was detected ten times or more. V and J are TRBV9 and TRBJ1-1; no firm D call. The germline CDR1 and CDR2 sequences are SGDLS and YYNGEE. Trimming removed 3 bases from V and 3 bases from J, with 24 bases in between. The CDR3 spans 18 residues. Written as DNA, the CDR3 is TGTGCCAGCAGCGCCCAAATACTAGGGTTTGGGTCTTACACTGAAGCTTTCTTT. It codes for CASSAQILGFGSYTEAFF. The full variable domain, completed using reference TRBV9 and TRBJ1-1, is DSGVTQTPKHLITATGQRVTLRCSPRSGDLSVYWYQQSLDQGLQFLIQYYNGEERAKGNILERFSAQQFPDLHSELNLSSLELGDSALYFCASSAQILGFGSYTEAFFGQGTRLTVV.

This clone was recorded at least ten times. This chain connects TRBV29-1 to TRBJ2-5; 8 positions agree with TRBD1. The CDR3 is 13 residues long. Per the germline V gene, CDR1 is SQVTM and CDR2 is ANQGSEA. Unmatched junction bases numbered 5, after V lost 3 bases and J lost 5 bases. CDR3 amino acids: CSVEARGRETQYF. DNA for the CDR3: TGCAGCGTTGAGGCCAGGGGGCGGGAGACCCAGTACTTC.

Ten or more counts support this clone. The rearrangement uses TRBV27 and TRBJ2-1; maybe TRBD1 (6 bases). This CDR3 spans 15 amino acids. CDR1 is MNHEY and CDR2 is SMNVEV in the germline V gene (reference sequence). The ends were cut back, 7 bases at V and 4 bases at J, with 17 bases in the middle. Here the CDR3 reads CASTRSVTGYNEQFF. Written as DNA, the CDR3 is TGTGCCAGCACCCGCTCGGTTACAGGGTACAATGAGCAGTTCTTC.

This clone was seen at least ten times. The rearrangement joins TRBV11-1 to TRBJ1-6, with D maybe TRBD1 (5 bases). The CDR3 is made up of 13 amino acids. V was pared by 6 bases and J by 12 bases, with 15 bases between. CDR1 and CDR2 (germline): SGHAT, FQDESV (reference sequence). The CDR3 DNA reads TGTGCCAGCAGTTCTGACAGAATTAGACCCCTCCACTTT. This codes for CASSSDRIRPLHF.

The table lists this clone with many counts. The V and J genes are TRBV2 and TRBJ2-7; 9 bases are a match to TRBD2. The V segment lost 5 bases and the J segment 3 bases; nucleotides outside the gene matches: 5. CDR3 length equals 14 residues. CDR1 SNHLY and CDR2 FYNNEI come from the germline V gene. The CDR3 reads CASSTRREGYEQYF. The CDR3 DNA sequence: TGTGCCAGCAGTACCCGGCGGGAGGGCTACGAGCAGTACTTC.

This clone was found many times. The chain carries TRBV6-1 and TRBJ2-1; possible D gene TRBD2, 6 bases. The CDR3 covers 15 residues. Germline CDR1 is MNHNS and CDR2 is SASEGT. Trimming stripped 3 bases from V and 1 base from J, with 10 bases between. Here the CDR3 reads CASSEVAGSYNEQFF. CDR3 sequence (DNA): TGTGCCAGCAGTGAGGTGGCGGGGTCCTACAATGAGCAGTTCTTC.

This clone was observed at least ten times. The chain couples TRBV7-9 to TRBJ2-4, with D maybe TRBD1 (5 bases). Deletions cut 5 bases from V and 14 bases from J, with 16 bases between. This CDR3 region has 12 residues. In germline, CDR1 is SEHNR, CDR2 FQNEAQ (reference sequence). The CDR3 sequence is CASSRSGRAEYF. Here the CDR3 DNA reads TGTGCCAGCAGCCGCTCAGGCAGGGCAGAGTACTTC.

This clone was seen at least ten times. The chain employs TRBV7-2 and TRBJ1-1; D gene ambiguous. V was trimmed by 3 bases and J by 0 bases, leaving 11 bases between them. Per the germline V gene, CDR1 is SGHTA and CDR2 is FQGNSA. The CDR3 loop spans 15 amino acids. Written as DNA, the CDR3 is TGTGCCAGCAGCTTGGAGGCAACGGTGAACACTGAAGCTTTCTTT. Amino acids: CASSLEATVNTEAFF.

This clone occurred many times. This chain links TRBV5-1 with TRBJ1-4; tentatively, D is TRBD1 (6 bases). This CDR3 comprises 15 residues. The germline V gene has CDR1 SGHRS and CDR2 YFSETQ. V lost 4 bases to trimming and J lost 3 bases, with 13 bases between them. CDR3 region: CASSGRGGSNEKLFF. The CDR3 DNA follows: TGCGCCAGCAGCGGGCGTGGGGGCTCTAATGAAAAACTGTTTTTT.

This clone was seen ten or more times. The V gene is TRBV7-2, the J gene TRBJ2-7; D call uncertain. V lost 0 bases and J 3 bases, leaving 6 bases between the germline ends. CDR1 and CDR2 from the germline V gene are SGHTA and FQGNSA. The CDR3 extends over 13 amino acids. In DNA form, the CDR3 reads TGTGCCAGCAGCTTAGCGGAGAACTACGAGCAGTACTTC. This gives the protein CASSLAENYEQYF.

This clone has ten or more counts. This sequence joins TRBV7-6 and TRBJ1-5; D unresolved. V was clipped by 1 base and J by 8 bases, with 12 bases between them. Germline lookup yields CDR1 SGHVS and CDR2 FNYEAQ. The CDR3 loop spans 14 amino acids. The DNA for the CDR3 is TGTGCCAGCAGCTTAGTAGGCCGCGGGGAGCCCCAGCATTTT. Translation: CASSLVGRGEPQHF.

This clone was recorded many times. V gene TRBV4-2 combines with J gene TRBJ2-1; 11 bases are a match to TRBD2. Germline CDR1 reads LGHNA; CDR2 reads YNFKEQ. The CDR3 spans 17 residues. The ends lost 3 bases at V and 6 bases at J; junction bases unmatched: 10. The CDR3, as DNA: TGTGCCAGCAGCCAGGCCACTAGCGGGGGCCCAGCCAATGAGCAGTTCTTC. Its protein is CASSQATSGGPANEQFF.

This clone was recorded many times. The rearrangement links TRBV5-1 to TRBJ1-4; TRBD1 agrees at 9 bases. The ends lost 3 bases at V and 8 bases at J; junction bases unmatched: 8. This CDR3 comprises 15 residues. From germline, CDR1 is SGHRS and CDR2 YFSETQ. CDR3 sequence: CASSYARQGEEKLFF. CDR3 in DNA: TGCGCCAGCAGCTACGCTCGACAGGGGGAAGAAAAACTGTTTTTT.

This clone was seen at least ten times. The chain couples TRBV5-1 to TRBJ2-7; 13 bases are a match to TRBD2. The length of the CDR3 is 14 residues. Germline-derived CDR1 and CDR2 are SGHRS and YFSETQ. After removal of 3 bases from V and 7 bases from J, the junction contained 4 bases not matched to a gene. The CDR3: CASSSGLAGREQYF. CDR3 DNA sequence: TGCGCCAGCAGCTCGGGACTAGCGGGGCGTGAGCAGTACTTC.

This clone was recorded a few times. The rearrangement links TRBV30 to TRBJ2-7, with 7 bases matching TRBD1. V lost 0 bases, J lost 5 bases, and 7 bases stayed unmatched. The germline V gene has CDR1 GTSNPN and CDR2 SVGIG (reference sequence). CDR3 length: 14 residues. The DNA of the CDR3 is TGTGCCTGGAGTGTAAGGGGGACAGTCCACGAGCAGTACTTC. Protein: CAWSVRGTVHEQYF.

This clone was picked up many times. The chain joins TRBV6-1 to TRBJ2-3, with 8 bases lining up with TRBD2. Unmatched junction bases numbered 7, after V lost 4 bases and J lost 1 base. Germline CDR1 is MNHNS and CDR2 is SASEGT. The CDR3 is made up of 16 amino acids. For the CDR3, the DNA is TGTGCCAGCAGTGTTACTACGGGGGGGGGCACAGATACGCAGTATTTT. Its translation: CASSVTTGGGTDTQYF.

This clone was recorded many times. The chain is built from TRBV18 and TRBJ1-1; 9 bases map to TRBD1. Germline CDR1 and CDR2: KGHSH and LQKENI. The CDR3 is 15 residues long. Unmatched junction bases numbered 4, after V lost 0 bases and J lost 5 bases. CDR3 amino acids: CASSPPDRGGTEAFF. The DNA of the CDR3 is TGTGCCAGCTCACCACCCGACAGGGGGGGGACTGAAGCTTTCTTT.

This clone was seen at least ten times. This sequence joins TRBV9 and TRBJ1-4; D is unclear. Trimming cost V 0 bases and J 1 base, with 7 bases left between them. Per germline, CDR1 SGDLS and CDR2 YYNGEE. The CDR3 contains 15 residues. Here the CDR3 reads CASSVDPGTNEKLFF. As DNA, the CDR3 is TGTGCCAGCAGCGTAGATCCCGGAACTAATGAAAAACTGTTTTTT.

This clone was counted at least ten times. This chain uses TRBV9 with TRBJ1-1; D may be TRBD1 (5 bases). Germline V CDR1 and CDR2: SGDLS, YYNGEE. The CDR3 consists of 15 residues. The V and J ends lost 0 bases and 4 bases respectively, with 13 bases between them. The CDR3 loop reads CASSVEGGVTTEAFF. CDR3 nucleotide sequence: TGTGCCAGCAGCGTAGAGGGAGGGGTAACCACTGAAGCTTTCTTT.

The table lists this clone with many counts. This chain links TRBV6-1 with TRBJ2-7, with a weak D call TRBD1 (6 bases). Trimming pared 8 bases from V and 0 bases from J, leaving 8 bases between. Germline CDR1 MNHNS, CDR2 SASEGT. CDR3 length: 12 amino acids. The DNA of the CDR3 is TGTGCCAGCTCGGACAGCTCCTACGAGCAGTACTTC. Translation: CASSDSSYEQYF.